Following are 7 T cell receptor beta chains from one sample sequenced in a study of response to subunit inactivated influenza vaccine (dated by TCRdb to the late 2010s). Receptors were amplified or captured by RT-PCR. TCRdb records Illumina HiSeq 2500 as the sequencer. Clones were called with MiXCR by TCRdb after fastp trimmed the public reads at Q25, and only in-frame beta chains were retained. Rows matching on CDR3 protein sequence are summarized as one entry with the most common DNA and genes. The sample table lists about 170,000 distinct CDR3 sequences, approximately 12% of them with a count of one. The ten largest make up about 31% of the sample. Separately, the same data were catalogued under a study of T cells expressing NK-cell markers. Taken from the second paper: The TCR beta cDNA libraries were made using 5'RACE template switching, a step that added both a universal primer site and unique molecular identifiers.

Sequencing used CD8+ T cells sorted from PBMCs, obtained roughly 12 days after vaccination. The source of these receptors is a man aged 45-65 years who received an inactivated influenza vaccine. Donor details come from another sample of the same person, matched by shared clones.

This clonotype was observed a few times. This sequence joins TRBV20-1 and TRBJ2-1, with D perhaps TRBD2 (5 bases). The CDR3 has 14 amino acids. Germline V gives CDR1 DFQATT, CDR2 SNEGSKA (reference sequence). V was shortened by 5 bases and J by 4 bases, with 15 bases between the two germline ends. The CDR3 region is CSAAHPGLYNEQFF. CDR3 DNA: TGCAGTGCTGCCCACCCCGGACTTTACAATGAGCAGTTCTTC.

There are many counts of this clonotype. CDR3 sequence reads: CASSYRGLVISADTGELFF. As DNA, the CDR3 is TGTGCCAGCAGTTACCGGGGACTAGTAATTTCGGCGGACACCGGGGAGCTGTTTTTT. The gene calls are TRBV6-5 and TRBJ2-2; 8 bases are a match to TRBD2. V lost 2 bases and J lost 3; bases outside the gene matches: 14. The germline V gene has CDR1 MNHEY and CDR2 SVGAGI. There are 19 residues in the CDR3.

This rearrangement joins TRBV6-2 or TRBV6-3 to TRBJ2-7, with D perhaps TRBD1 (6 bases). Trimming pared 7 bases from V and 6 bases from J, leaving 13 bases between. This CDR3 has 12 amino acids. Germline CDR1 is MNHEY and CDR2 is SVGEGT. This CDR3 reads CASTTVGGEQYF. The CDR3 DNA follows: TGTGCCAGCACCACGGTAGGGGGCGAGCAGTACTTC.

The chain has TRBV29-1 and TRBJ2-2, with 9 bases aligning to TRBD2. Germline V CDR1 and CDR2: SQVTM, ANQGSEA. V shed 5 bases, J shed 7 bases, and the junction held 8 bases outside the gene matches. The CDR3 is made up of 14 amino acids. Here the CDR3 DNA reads TGCAGCGTTTCGTTAGCGGGAGTTATCGGGGAGCTGTTTTTT. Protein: CSVSLAGVIGELFF.

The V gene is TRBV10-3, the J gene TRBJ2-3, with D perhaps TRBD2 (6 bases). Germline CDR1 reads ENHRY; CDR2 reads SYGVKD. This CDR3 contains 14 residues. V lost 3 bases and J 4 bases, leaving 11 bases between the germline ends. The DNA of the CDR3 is TGTGCCATCAGTGATCCGGGGGATTCAGATACGCAGTATTTT. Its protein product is CAISDPGDSDTQYF.

The CDR3 spells CASSQGTGATTGELFF. CDR3 coding DNA: TGTGCCAGCAGCCAGGGGACAGGGGCGACCACCGGGGAGCTGTTTTTT. The V gene is TRBV7-6, the J gene TRBJ2-2, with 10 bases identical to TRBD1. This CDR3 is 16 amino acids long. The germline V gene has CDR1 SGHVS and CDR2 FNYEAQ. The junction had 7 bases not matched to a gene; V was cut back by 5 bases and J by 4 bases. The whole variable domain, filled in from reference TRBV7-6 and TRBJ2-2, reads GAGVSQSPRYKVTKRGQDVALRCDPISGHVSLYWYRQALGQGPEFLTYFNYEAQQDKSGLPNDRFSAERPEGSISTLTIQRTEQRDSAMYRCASSQGTGATTGELFFGEGSRLTVL.

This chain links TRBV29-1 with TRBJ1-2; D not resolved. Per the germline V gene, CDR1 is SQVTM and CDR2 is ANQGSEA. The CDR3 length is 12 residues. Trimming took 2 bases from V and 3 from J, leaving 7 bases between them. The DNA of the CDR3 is TGCAGCGTTGAAAACACATACTATGGCTACACCTTC. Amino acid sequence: CSVENTYYGYTF.